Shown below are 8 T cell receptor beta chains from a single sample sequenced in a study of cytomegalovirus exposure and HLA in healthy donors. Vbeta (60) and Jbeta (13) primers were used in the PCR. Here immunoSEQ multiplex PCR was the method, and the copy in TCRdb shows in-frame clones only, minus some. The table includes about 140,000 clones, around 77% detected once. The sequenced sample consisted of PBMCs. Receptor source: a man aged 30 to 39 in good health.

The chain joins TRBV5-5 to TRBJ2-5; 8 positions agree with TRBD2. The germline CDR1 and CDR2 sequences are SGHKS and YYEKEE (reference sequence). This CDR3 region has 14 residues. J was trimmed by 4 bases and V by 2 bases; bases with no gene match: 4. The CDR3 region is CASSFEAGGETQYF. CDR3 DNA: TGTGCCAGCAGCTTCGAGGCGGGGGGAGAGACCCAGTACTTC.

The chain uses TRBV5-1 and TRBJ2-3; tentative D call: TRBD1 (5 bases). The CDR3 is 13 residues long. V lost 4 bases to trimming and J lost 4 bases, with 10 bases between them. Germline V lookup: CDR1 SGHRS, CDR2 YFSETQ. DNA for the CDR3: TGCGCCAGCAGCGCCAGGGTCCCAGATACGCAGTATTTT. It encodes CASSARVPDTQYF.

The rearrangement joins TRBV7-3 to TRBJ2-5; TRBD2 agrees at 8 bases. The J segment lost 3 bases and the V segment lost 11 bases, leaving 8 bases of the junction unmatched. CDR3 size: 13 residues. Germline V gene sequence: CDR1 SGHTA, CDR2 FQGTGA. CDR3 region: CAPPGREEETQYF. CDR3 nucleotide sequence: TGTGCCCCCCCTGGGCGGGAGGAAGAGACCCAGTACTTC.

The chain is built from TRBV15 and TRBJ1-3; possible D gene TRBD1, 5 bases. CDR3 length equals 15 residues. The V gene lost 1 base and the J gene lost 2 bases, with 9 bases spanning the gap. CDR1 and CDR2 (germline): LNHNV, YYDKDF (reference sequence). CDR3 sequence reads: CATSRVGEAGNTIYF. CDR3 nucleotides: TGTGCCACCAGCAGAGTAGGGGAGGCTGGAAACACCATATATTTT.

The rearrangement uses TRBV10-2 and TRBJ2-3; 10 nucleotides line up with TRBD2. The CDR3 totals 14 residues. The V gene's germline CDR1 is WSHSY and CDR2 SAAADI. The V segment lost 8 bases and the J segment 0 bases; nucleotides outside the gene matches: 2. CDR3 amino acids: CASLTSGSTDTQYF. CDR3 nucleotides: TGCGCCAGCCTGACTAGCGGGAGCACAGATACGCAGTATTTT.

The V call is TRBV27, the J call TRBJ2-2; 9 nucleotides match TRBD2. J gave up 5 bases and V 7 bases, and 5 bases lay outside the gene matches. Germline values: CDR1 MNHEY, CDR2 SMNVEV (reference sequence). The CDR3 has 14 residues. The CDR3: CASTLLAGTGELFF. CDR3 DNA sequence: TGTGCCAGCACCCTGCTAGCGGGAACCGGGGAGCTGTTTTTT.

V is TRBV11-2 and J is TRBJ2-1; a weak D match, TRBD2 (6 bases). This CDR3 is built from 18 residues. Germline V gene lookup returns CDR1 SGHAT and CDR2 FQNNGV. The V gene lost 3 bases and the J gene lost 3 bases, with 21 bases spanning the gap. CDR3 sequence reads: CASSFPRGGEKFYNEQFF. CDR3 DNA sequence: TGTGCCAGCAGCTTCCCCCGTGGCGGGGAAAAGTTCTACAATGAGCAGTTCTTC.

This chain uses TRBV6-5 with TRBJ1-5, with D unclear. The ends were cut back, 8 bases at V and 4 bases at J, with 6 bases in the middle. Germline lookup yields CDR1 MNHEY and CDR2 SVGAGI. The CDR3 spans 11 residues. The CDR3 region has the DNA TGTGCCAGCGGTGAGAATCAGCCCCAGCATTTT. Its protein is CASGENQPQHF.